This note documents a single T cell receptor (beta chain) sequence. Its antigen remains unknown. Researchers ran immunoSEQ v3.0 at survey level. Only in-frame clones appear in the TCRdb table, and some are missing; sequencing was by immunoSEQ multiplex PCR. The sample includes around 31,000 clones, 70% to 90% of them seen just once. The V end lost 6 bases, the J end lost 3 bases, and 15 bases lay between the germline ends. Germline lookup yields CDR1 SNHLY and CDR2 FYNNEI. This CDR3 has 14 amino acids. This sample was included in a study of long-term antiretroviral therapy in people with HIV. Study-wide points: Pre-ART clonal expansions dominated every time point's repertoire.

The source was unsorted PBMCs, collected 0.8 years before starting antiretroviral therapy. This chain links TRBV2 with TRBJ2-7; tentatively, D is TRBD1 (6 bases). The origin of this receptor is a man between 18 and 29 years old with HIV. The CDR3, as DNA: TGTGCCAGCAGCCTCGGACAGTCTCTCTACGAGCAGTACTTC. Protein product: CASSLGQSLYEQYF.